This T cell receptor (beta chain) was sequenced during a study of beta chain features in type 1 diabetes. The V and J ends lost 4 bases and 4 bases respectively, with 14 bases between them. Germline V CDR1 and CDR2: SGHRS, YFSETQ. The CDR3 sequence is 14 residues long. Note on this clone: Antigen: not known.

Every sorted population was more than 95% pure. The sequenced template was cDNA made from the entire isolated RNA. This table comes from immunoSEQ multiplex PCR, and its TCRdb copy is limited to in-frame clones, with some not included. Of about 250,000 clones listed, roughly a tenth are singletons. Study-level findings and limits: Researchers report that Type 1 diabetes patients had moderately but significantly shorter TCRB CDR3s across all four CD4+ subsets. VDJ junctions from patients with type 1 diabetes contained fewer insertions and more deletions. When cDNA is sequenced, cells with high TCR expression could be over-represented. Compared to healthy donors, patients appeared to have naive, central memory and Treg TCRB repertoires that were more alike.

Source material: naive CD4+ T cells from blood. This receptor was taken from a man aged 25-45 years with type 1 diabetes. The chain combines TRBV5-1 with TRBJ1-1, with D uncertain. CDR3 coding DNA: TGCGCCAGCAGCCTCCGGGTCCTGAGCACTGAAGCTTTCTTT. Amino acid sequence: CASSLRVLSTEAFF.